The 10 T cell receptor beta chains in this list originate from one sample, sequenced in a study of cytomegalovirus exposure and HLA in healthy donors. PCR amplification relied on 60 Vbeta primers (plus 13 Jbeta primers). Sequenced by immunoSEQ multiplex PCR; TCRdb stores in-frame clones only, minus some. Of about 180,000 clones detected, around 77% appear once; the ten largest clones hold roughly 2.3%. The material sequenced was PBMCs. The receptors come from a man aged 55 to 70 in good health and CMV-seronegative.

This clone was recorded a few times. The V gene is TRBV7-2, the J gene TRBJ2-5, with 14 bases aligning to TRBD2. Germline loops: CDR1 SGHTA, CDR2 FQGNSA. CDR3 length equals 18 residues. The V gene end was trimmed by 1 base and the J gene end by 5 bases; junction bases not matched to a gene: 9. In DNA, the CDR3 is TGTGCCAGCAGCTTAGTCCCGGGACTAGCGGGAGAGGCGGAGACCCAGTACTTC. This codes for CASSLVPGLAGEAETQYF.

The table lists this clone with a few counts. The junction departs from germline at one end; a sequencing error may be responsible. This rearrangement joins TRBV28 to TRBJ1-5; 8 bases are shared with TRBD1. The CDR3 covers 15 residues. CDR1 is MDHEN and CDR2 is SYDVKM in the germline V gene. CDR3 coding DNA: TGTGCCAGCAGTTTAGCGGACAGGGACAATCAGCCCCAGAATTTT. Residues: CASSLADRDNQPQNF.

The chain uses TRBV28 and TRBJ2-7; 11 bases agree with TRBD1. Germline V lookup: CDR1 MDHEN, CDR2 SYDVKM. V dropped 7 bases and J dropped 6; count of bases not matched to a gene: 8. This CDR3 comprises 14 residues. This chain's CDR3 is CASTPGQGVSEQYF. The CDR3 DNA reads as TGTGCCAGCACGCCGGGACAGGGGGTTTCCGAGCAGTACTTC. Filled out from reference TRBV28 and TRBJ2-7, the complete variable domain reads DVKVTQSSRYLVKRTGEKVFLECVQDMDHENMFWYRQDPGLGLRLIYFSYDVKMKEKGDIPEGYSVSREKKERFSLILESASTNQTSMYLCASTPGQGVSEQYFGPGTRLTVT.

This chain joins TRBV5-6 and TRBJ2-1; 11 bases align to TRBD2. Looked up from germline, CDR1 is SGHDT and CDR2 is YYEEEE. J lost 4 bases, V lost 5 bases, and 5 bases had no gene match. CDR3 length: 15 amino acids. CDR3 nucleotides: TGTGCCAGCAGGCGGGGACTAGCGGAGTACAATGAGCAGTTCTTC. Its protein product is CASRRGLAEYNEQFF.

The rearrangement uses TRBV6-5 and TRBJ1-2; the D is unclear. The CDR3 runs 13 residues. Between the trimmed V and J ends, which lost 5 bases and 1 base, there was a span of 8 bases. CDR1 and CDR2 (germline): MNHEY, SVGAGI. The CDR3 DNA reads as TGTGCCAGCAGTAGGCCGGGTAACTATGGCTACACCTTC. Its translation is CASSRPGNYGYTF.

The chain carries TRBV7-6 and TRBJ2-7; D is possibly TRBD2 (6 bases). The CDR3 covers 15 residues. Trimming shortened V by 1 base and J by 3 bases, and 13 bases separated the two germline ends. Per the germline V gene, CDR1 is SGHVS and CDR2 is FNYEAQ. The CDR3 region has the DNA TGTGCCAGCAGCTTAGGACCGGGACTCCGCTACGAGCAGTACTTC. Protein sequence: CASSLGPGLRYEQYF.

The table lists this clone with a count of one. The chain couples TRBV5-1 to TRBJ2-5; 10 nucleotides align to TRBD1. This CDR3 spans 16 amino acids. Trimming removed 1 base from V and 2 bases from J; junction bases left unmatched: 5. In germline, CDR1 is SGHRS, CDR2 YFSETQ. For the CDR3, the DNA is TGCGCCAGCAGCTTGTTAGGGACAGGGGTTCAAGAGACCCAGTACTTC. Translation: CASSLLGTGVQETQYF.

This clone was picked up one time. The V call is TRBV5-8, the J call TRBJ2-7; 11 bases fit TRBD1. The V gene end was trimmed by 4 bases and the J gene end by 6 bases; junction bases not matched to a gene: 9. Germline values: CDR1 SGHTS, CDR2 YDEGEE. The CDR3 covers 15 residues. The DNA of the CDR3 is TGTGCCAGCAGCCATACCGGGACAGGGGGTACCGAGCAGTACTTC. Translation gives CASSHTGTGGTEQYF.

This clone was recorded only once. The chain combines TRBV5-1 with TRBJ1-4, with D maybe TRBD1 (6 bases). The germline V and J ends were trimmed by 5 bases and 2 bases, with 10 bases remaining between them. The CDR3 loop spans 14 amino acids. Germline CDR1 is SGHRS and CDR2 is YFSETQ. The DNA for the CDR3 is TGCGCCAGCAGATCGGACAGCACTAATGAAAAACTGTTTTTT. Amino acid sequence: CASRSDSTNEKLFF.

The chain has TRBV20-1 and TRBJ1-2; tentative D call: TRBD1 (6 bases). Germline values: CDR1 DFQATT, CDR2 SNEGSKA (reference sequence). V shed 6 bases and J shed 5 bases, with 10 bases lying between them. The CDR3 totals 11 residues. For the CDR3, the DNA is TGCAGTGCGTTCGGACAGTATGGCTACACCTTC. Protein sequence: CSAFGQYGYTF.